The 24 T cell receptor beta chains in this list originate from one sample, sequenced in a study of shared clonotypes between healthy human individuals. Only in-frame clones appear in the TCRdb table, and some are missing; sequencing was by immunoSEQ multiplex PCR. Counted here are 2 million to 2.5 million clones, 90% to 95% occurring once; the ten biggest clones make up 1.5% to 2%. Naive CD8 cells comprised CD45RO-negative, CCR7-positively selected cells, excluding terminally differentiated effector memory CD45RA+ cells. The sequenced material came from naive CD8+ T cells from PBMCs. These receptors came from a man between 18 and 35 years old in good health. Some clones in this sample may be carry-over from other donors' samples.

This clone occurred once. The chain joins TRBV9 to TRBJ2-3; a weak D match, TRBD2 (6 bases). The V gene's germline CDR1 is SGDLS and CDR2 YYNGEE. CDR3 length: 15 amino acids. Deletions cut 1 base from V and 2 bases from J, with 11 bases between. The chain's CDR3 is CASSVKLADTDTQYF. DNA of the CDR3: TGTGCCAGCAGCGTAAAATTAGCGGACACAGATACGCAGTATTTT.

The rearrangement joins TRBV9 to TRBJ1-3, with D possibly matching TRBD1 (6 bases). The CDR3 is made up of 14 amino acids. V was clipped by 7 bases and J by 2 bases, with 13 bases between them. Germline V gene sequence: CDR1 SGDLS, CDR2 YYNGEE. CDR3 loop: CASQSQGAGNTIYF. The CDR3 DNA follows: TGTGCCAGCCAATCACAGGGTGCTGGAAACACCATATATTTT.

V and J are TRBV7-8 and TRBJ2-3, with 12 bases fitting TRBD2. Germline loops: CDR1 SGHVS, CDR2 FQNEAQ. The CDR3 loop spans 18 amino acids. Trimming took 5 bases from V and 2 from J; bases not matched to a gene: 11. CDR3 sequence: CASSLRTSGVQPTDTQYF. Here the CDR3 DNA reads TGTGCCAGCAGCCTCAGGACTAGCGGGGTTCAACCCACAGATACGCAGTATTTT.

The V gene is TRBV4-3, the J gene TRBJ2-7; 8 bases line up with TRBD1. Germline trimming cut 4 bases from V and 5 bases from J; bases unmatched to any gene: 10. Germline V gene lookup returns CDR1 LGHNA and CDR2 YSLEER. CDR3 length equals 15 residues. CDR3 residues: CASSPTWAGGDEQYF. CDR3 DNA sequence: TGCGCCAGCAGCCCTACCTGGGCAGGGGGCGACGAGCAGTACTTC.

This sequence joins TRBV10-3 and TRBJ2-6; D not certain. The CDR3 sequence is 14 residues long. Trimming cost V 6 bases and J 2 bases, with 8 bases left between them. Per germline, CDR1 ENHRY and CDR2 SYGVKD. Here the CDR3 DNA reads TGTGCCATCAGACGGTTTGCTGGGGCCAACGTCCTGACTTTC. Residues: CAIRRFAGANVLTF.

This chain connects TRBV7-9 to TRBJ2-1; either TRBD1 or TRBD2 may supply D (5 bases each). V shed 2 bases and J shed 9 bases, with 26 bases lying between them. Germline CDR1 is SEHNR and CDR2 is FQNEAQ (reference sequence). This CDR3 is built from 18 residues. CDR3 sequence reads: CASSLLIRGEFSPGEQFF. In nucleotides, the CDR3 is TGTGCCAGCAGCTTACTTATTCGGGGCGAGTTTTCTCCTGGTGAGCAGTTCTTC.

The chain carries TRBV7-8 and TRBJ2-4; D might be TRBD1 or TRBD2, each matching 5 bases. Germline CDR1 SGHVS, CDR2 FQNEAQ. Trimming shortened V by 3 bases and J by 4 bases, and 10 bases separated the two germline ends. The CDR3 length is 14 residues. This CDR3 reads CASSLWGIKNIQYF. For the CDR3, the DNA is TGTGCCAGCAGCTTGTGGGGGATTAAAAACATTCAGTACTTC.

The CDR3 nucleotides read TGCAGCGTTTCCGTAGGCGGGACCTACAATGAGCAGTTCTTC. Its protein product is CSVSVGGTYNEQFF. J is TRBJ2-1 and V is TRBV29-1; the D gene is possibly TRBD2 (6 bases). The germline V gene has CDR1 SQVTM and CDR2 ANQGSEA. The CDR3 spans 14 residues. Trimming removed 5 bases from V and 2 bases from J, with 13 bases in between.

This clone was detected only once. The chain links TRBV28 to TRBJ2-7; 8 bases fit TRBD1. With V trimmed by 7 bases and J by 0 bases, 8 bases remained unmatched. Germline V lookup: CDR1 MDHEN, CDR2 SYDVKM. The CDR3 contains 15 residues. The CDR3 is CASNEGQARSYEQYF. The CDR3 nucleotides read TGTGCCAGCAACGAGGGACAGGCCCGCTCCTACGAGCAGTACTTC. Full variable domain (missing parts from reference TRBV28 and TRBJ2-7): DVKVTQSSRYLVKRTGEKVFLECVQDMDHENMFWYRQDPGLGLRLIYFSYDVKMKEKGDIPEGYSVSREKKERFSLILESASTNQTSMYLCASNEGQARSYEQYFGPGTRLTVT.

The chain recombines TRBV9 with TRBJ2-2, with 9 bases aligning to TRBD2. The junction had 12 bases not matched to a gene; V was cut back by 6 bases and J by 0 bases. CDR1 is SGDLS and CDR2 is YYNGEE in the germline V gene. The CDR3 totals 18 residues. The CDR3 loop reads CASIQRGSGRTNTGELFF. In nucleotides, the CDR3 is TGTGCCAGCATCCAGAGAGGCAGCGGGAGGACGAACACCGGGGAGCTGTTTTTT. The whole variable domain, filled in from reference TRBV9 and TRBJ2-2, reads DSGVTQTPKHLITATGQRVTLRCSPRSGDLSVYWYQQSLDQGLQFLIQYYNGEERAKGNILERFSAQQFPDLHSELNLSSLELGDSALYFCASIQRGSGRTNTGELFFGEGSRLTVL.

V and J are TRBV14 and TRBJ2-7; D is possibly TRBD2 (6 bases). Trimming took 4 bases from V and 6 from J, leaving 13 bases between them. The CDR3 extends over 13 amino acids. Germline V CDR1 and CDR2: SGHDN, FVKESK. This chain's CDR3 is CASSRGGRGEQYF. The CDR3 DNA is TGTGCCAGCAGCCGGGGAGGAAGGGGCGAGCAGTACTTC.

The V gene is TRBV10-2, the J gene TRBJ2-7; D call uncertain. The germline V gene has CDR1 WSHSY and CDR2 SAAADI. Deletions cut 5 bases from V and 3 bases from J, with 11 bases between. This CDR3 contains 13 residues. The CDR3 DNA sequence: TGCGCCAGCAGTTACGGAGCGATCTACGAGCAGTACTTC. Amino acids: CASSYGAIYEQYF.

CDR3 DNA: TGTGCCAGCAGCTTATCAGGGGACCAGAACACTGAAGCTTTCTTT. Encoded protein: CASSLSGDQNTEAFF. The V gene is TRBV7-3, the J gene TRBJ1-1, with a possible D match to TRBD1 (6 bases). Germline V gene sequence: CDR1 SGHTA, CDR2 FQGTGA. The CDR3 runs 15 residues. V shed 2 bases and J shed 1 base, with 11 bases lying between them. The variable domain in full, completed from reference TRBV7-3 and TRBJ1-1, reads GAGVSQTPSNKVTEKGKYVELRCDPISGHTALYWYRQSLGQGPEFLIYFQGTGAADDSGLPNDRFFAVRPEGSVSTLKIQRTERGDSAVYLCASSLSGDQNTEAFFGQGTRLTVV.

This sequence joins TRBV29-1 and TRBJ2-7; 8 bases match TRBD1. The trim removed 5 bases at V and 3 bases at J, leaving 6 bases unmatched. The CDR3 length is 13 residues. Germline assignment: CDR1 SQVTM and CDR2 ANQGSEA. DNA of the CDR3: TGCAGCGTTACAGGGGGTGAAGGCTACGAGCAGTACTTC. This codes for CSVTGGEGYEQYF.

Turning to this clone: The same CDR3 can be traced to other DNA sequences in this sample. The genes are TRBV5-1 and TRBJ2-7; weak D call: TRBD2 (5 bases). Germline values: CDR1 SGHRS, CDR2 YFSETQ. The CDR3 spans 14 residues. Trimming shortened V by 0 bases and J by 2 bases, and 9 bases separated the two germline ends. The DNA for the CDR3 is TGCGCCAGCAGCTTGGCTGGTAGCGCCTACGAGCAGTACTTC. It is translated as CASSLAGSAYEQYF. Variable domain in full (rest from reference TRBV5-1 and TRBJ2-7): KAGVTQTPRYLIKTRGQQVTLSCSPISGHRSVSWYQQTPGQGLQFLFEYFSETQRNKGNFPGRFSGRQFSNSRSEMNVSTLELGDSALYLCASSLAGSAYEQYFGPGTRLTVT.

This clone occurred once. This sequence joins TRBV28 and TRBJ2-1; possibly TRBD1 or TRBD2 for D (5 bases each). The CDR3 is 15 amino acids. Germline values: CDR1 MDHEN, CDR2 SYDVKM. The ends were cut back, 6 bases at V and 2 bases at J, with 14 bases in the middle. The DNA of the CDR3 is TGTGCCAGCAGCGCCGGGACCGCCGCCTACAATGAGCAGTTCTTC. Amino acids: CASSAGTAAYNEQFF.

The CDR3 reads CASSQITGELFF. The CDR3 region has the DNA TGCGCCAGCAGCCAAATCACCGGGGAGCTGTTTTTT. This chain connects TRBV4-1 to TRBJ2-2; no clear D. Looked up from germline, CDR1 is MGHRA and CDR2 is YSYEKL. The CDR3 contains 12 residues. V was clipped by 2 bases and J by 4 bases, with 2 bases between them.

The chain joins TRBV5-5 to TRBJ2-7; maybe TRBD1 (6 bases). Trimming removed 5 bases at V and 2 bases at J, with 8 bases between. The CDR3 has 12 residues. Germline CDR1 is SGHKS and CDR2 is YYEKEE (reference sequence). The CDR3 here is CASRDSPYEQYF. The CDR3 nucleotides are TGTGCCAGCAGGGACAGCCCCTACGAGCAGTACTTC. Supplemented by reference TRBV5-5 and TRBJ2-7, the full variable domain reads DAGVTQSPTHLIKTRGQQVTLRCSPISGHKSVSWYQQVLGQGPQFIFQYYEKEERGRGNFPDRFSARQFPNYSSELNVNALLLGDSALYLCASRDSPYEQYFGPGTRLTVT.

This chain connects TRBV6-5 to TRBJ1-2; D uncertain. Trimming left V 0 bases short and J 4 bases short, with 9 bases between. This CDR3 is 14 amino acids long. Germline lookup yields CDR1 MNHEY and CDR2 SVGAGI. CDR3 nucleotide sequence: TGTGCCAGCAGTTACTCGGCAGAGAGCTATGGCTACACCTTC. It translates to CASSYSAESYGYTF.

The gene calls are TRBV28 and TRBJ1-1; D unresolved. This CDR3 spans 14 amino acids. With 2 bases removed from V and 1 base from J, the gap between germline ends came to 8 bases. The germline V gene encodes CDR1 MDHEN and CDR2 SYDVKM. The CDR3 DNA sequence: TGTGCCAGCAGTTTAAGCGTTCAGAACACTGAAGCTTTCTTT. It translates to CASSLSVQNTEAFF.

This CDR3 is CASRGLSYEQYF. In nucleotides, the CDR3 is TGTGCCAGCAGGGGGTTATCCTACGAGCAGTACTTC. The V and J genes are TRBV5-6 and TRBJ2-7; no firm D call. Germline assignment: CDR1 SGHDT and CDR2 YYEEEE. V gave up 5 bases and J gave up 1 base, with 7 bases separating them. The CDR3 length is 12 residues.

The rearrangement uses TRBV2 and TRBJ2-7; tentatively, D is TRBD1 or TRBD2 (5 bases each). There are 13 residues in the CDR3. Germline lookup yields CDR1 SNHLY and CDR2 FYNNEI. The V gene lost 6 bases and the J gene lost 3 bases, with 12 bases spanning the gap. CDR3 region: CASRWGRNYEQYF. The DNA for the CDR3 is TGTGCCAGCAGGTGGGGACGGAACTACGAGCAGTACTTC.

DNA of the CDR3: TGTGCCAGTAGTCCGTGGGACAACCTTGTGGGCTACACCTTC. Its translation is CASSPWDNLVGYTF. The rearrangement joins TRBV19 to TRBJ1-2; D perhaps matches TRBD1 (6 bases). V lost 5 bases and J lost 8, with 18 bases in between. CDR1 is LNHDA and CDR2 is SQIVND in the germline V gene (reference sequence). This CDR3 is built from 14 residues.

The chain combines TRBV9 with TRBJ1-2; 9 nucleotides line up with TRBD1. The CDR3 is 14 residues long. The ends lost 4 bases at V and 4 bases at J; junction bases unmatched: 5. Germline-derived CDR1 and CDR2 are SGDLS and YYNGEE. Written as DNA, the CDR3 is TGTGCCAGCAGCTCCACAGGGGGCTCCTATGGCTACACCTTC. Its translation: CASSSTGGSYGYTF.